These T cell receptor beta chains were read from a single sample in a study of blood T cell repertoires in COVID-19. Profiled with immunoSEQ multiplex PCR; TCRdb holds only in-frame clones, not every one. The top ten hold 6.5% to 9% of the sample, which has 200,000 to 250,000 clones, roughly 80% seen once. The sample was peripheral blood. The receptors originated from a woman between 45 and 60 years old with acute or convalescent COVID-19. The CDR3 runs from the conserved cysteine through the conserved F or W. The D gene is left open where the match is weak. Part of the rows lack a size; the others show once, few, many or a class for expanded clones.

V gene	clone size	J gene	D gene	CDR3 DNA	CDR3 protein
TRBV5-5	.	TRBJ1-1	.	TGTGCCAGCAGCATTTCCGGGACAAGATTTTTGAACACTGAAGCTTTCTTT	CASSISGTRFLNTEAFF
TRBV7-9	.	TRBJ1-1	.	TGTGCCAGCAGCCGGGACACTGAAGCTTTCTTT	CASSRDTEAFF
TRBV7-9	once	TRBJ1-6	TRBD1	TGTGCCAGCAGCCCATCCAGACAGGGAGGACCCCTCCACTTT	CASSPSRQGGPLHF
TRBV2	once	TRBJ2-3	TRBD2	TGTGCCAGCAGGGGGGGGACTAGCGGGAGCACAGATACGCAGTATTTT	CASRGGTSGSTDTQYF
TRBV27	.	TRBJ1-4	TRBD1	TGTGCCAGCAGTTTTAAGGGACAGAGCATATCCCTAGCAACTAATGAAAAACTGTTTTTT	CASSFKGQSISLATNEKLFF
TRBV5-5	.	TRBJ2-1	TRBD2	TGTGCCAGCAGCCCGGGGGGACTAGCGGACCAGCAGTTCTTC	CASSPGGLADQQFF
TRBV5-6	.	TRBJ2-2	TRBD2	TGTGCCAGCAGCCCCGGGACTAGCGGAACCGTGGCCGGGGAGCTGTTTTTT	CASSPGTSGTVAGELFF
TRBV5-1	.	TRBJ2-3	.	TGCGCCAGCAGCTTGCCGAGCTTAGATACGCAGTATTTT	CASSLPSLDTQYF
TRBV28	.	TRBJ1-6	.	TGTGCCAGCAGTTTATCTGGATTCGGGGATAATTCACCCCTCCACTTT	CASSLSGFGDNSPLHF
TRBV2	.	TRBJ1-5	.	TGTGCCAGCAGTCTGGTCGGCAGGAATCAGCCCCAGCATTTT	CASSLVGRNQPQHF
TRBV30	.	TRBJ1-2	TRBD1	TGTGCCTGGTGGACAGGGGTTGGCTACACCTTC	CAWWTGVGYTF
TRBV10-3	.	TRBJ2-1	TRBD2	TGTGCCACCGGGCCGGGGGGGCACAATGAGCAGTTCTTC	CATGPGGHNEQFF